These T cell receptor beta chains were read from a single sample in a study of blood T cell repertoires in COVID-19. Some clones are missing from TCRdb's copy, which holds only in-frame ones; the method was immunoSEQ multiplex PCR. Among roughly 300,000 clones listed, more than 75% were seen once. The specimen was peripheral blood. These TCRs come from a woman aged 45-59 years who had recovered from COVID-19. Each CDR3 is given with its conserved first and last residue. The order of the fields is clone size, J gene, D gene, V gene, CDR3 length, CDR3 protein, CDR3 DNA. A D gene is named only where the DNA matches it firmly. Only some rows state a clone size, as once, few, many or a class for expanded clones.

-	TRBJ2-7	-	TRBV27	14	CASSFSGSTHEQYF	TGTGCCAGCAGTTTCTCTGGGAGTACCCACGAGCAGTACTTC
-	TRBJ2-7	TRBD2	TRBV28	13	CAGSSGGAWEQYF	TGTGCCGGATCTAGCGGGGGGGCCTGGGAGCAGTACTTC
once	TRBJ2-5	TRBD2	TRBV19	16	CASTPGGVGPRETQYF	TGTGCCAGTACCCCCGGGGGGGTAGGTCCGCGGGAGACCCAGTACTTC
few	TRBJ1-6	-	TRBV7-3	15	CASGETAHYNSPLHF	TGTGCCAGCGGAGAGACGGCGCATTATAATTCACCCCTCCACTTT
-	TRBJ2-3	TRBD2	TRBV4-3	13	CASSAGVTDTQYF	TGCGCCAGCAGCGCGGGGGTTACAGATACGCAGTATTTT
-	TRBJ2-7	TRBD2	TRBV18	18	CASSPRASGGPRAYEQYF	TGTGCCAGCTCACCAAGGGCTAGCGGGGGGCCCCGGGCCTACGAGCAGTACTTC
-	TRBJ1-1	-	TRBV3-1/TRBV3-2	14	CASSHRGLNTEAFF	TGTGCCAGCAGCCACAGGGGTCTAAACACTGAAGCTTTCTTT
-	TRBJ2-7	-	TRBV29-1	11	CSVTGSGRQYF	TGCAGCGTCACGGGGTCCGGACGGCAGTACTTC
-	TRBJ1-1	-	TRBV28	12	CASRLQDTEAFF	TGTGCCAGCAGATTACAGGACACTGAAGCTTTCTTT
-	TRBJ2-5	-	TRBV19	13	CASSAGRGETQYF	TGTGCCAGTAGTGCCGGGAGAGGCGAGACCCAGTACTTC
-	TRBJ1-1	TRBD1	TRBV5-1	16	CASIPGVGQGWDEAFF	TGCGCCAGCATCCCAGGAGTGGGACAGGGGTGGGATGAAGCTTTCTTT
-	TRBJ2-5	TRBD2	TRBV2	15	CASSKEASGQETQYF	TGTGCCAGCAGTAAGGAGGCTAGCGGACAAGAGACCCAGTACTTC
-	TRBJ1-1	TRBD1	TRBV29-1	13	CSVVGQMNTEAFF	TGCAGCGTGGTGGGACAGATGAACACTGAAGCTTTCTTT
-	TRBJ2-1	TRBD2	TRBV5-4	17	CASSPPGLAGGRGEQFF	TGTGCCAGCAGCCCTCCGGGACTAGCGGGAGGAAGGGGTGAGCAGTTCTTC
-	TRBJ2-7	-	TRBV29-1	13	CSVRGGLDYEQYF	TGCAGCGTTCGTGGGGGCCTGGACTACGAGCAGTACTTC
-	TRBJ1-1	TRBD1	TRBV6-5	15	CASSPRTGAHTEAFF	TGTGCCAGCAGTCCCCGGACAGGGGCGCACACTGAAGCTTTCTTT
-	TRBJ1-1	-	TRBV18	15	CASSPPGTGSTEAFF	TGTGCCAGCTCACCACCGGGAACAGGGAGCACTGAAGCTTTCTTT
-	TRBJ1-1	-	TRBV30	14	CAWSKSRLNTEAFF	TGTGCCTGGAGTAAATCTAGATTGAACACTGAAGCTTTCTTT
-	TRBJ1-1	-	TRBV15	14	CATSRATGNTEAFF	TGTGCCACCAGCAGGGCTACAGGGAACACTGAAGCTTTCTTT
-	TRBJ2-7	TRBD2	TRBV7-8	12	CASSLSGSEQYF	TGTGCCAGCAGCCTTAGCGGGAGTGAGCAGTACTTC
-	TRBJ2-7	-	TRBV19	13	CASSIGSGYEQYF	TGTGCCAGTAGTATTGGGTCAGGGTACGAGCAGTACTTC
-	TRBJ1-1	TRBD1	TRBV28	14	CASSLLGDRPEAFF	TGTGCCAGCAGTTTATTAGGGGACAGACCTGAAGCTTTCTTT
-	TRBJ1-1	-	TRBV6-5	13	CASRGGGATEAFF	TGTGCCAGCAGGGGCGGGGGGGCCACTGAAGCTTTCTTT
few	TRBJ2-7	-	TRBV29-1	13	CSVAKGVAYEQYF	TGCAGCGTTGCGAAGGGGGTGGCCTACGAGCAGTACTTC
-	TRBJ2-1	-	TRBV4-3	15	CASSQGRGWINEQFF	TGCGCCAGCAGCCAAGGCAGGGGTTGGATCAATGAGCAGTTCTTC
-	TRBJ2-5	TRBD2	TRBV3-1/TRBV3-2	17	CASSQEGGRARGETQYF	TGTGCCAGCAGCCAAGAGGGCGGGAGGGCCCGAGGAGAGACCCAGTACTTC
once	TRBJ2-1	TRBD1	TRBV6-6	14	CASMEAGGWDEQFF	TGTGCCAGCATGGAGGCAGGGGGTTGGGATGAGCAGTTCTTC
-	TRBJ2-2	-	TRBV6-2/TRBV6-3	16	CASSYQGLINTGELFF	TGTGCCAGCAGTTACCAGGGACTGATAAACACCGGGGAGCTGTTTTTT
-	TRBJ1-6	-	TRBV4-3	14	CASSQQGGASPLHF	TGCGCCAGCAGCCAGCAGGGTGGCGCTTCACCCCTCCACTTT
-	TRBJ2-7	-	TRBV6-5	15	CASIPARGYSYEQYF	TGTGCCAGCATCCCTGCAAGGGGTTACTCCTACGAGCAGTACTTC
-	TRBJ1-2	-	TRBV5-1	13	CASRSGVNYGYTF	TGCGCCAGCAGGTCGGGGGTTAACTATGGCTACACCTTC
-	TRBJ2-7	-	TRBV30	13	CAWSAQGGYEQYF	TGTGCCTGGAGTGCTCAGGGTGGGTACGAGCAGTACTTC
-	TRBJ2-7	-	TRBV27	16	CASSLMRGGRSYEQYF	TGTGCCAGCAGTTTAATGCGGGGCGGACGATCCTACGAGCAGTACTTC
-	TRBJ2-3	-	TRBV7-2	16	CASSPLDGGVVDTQYF	TGTGCCAGCAGCCCGCTTGACGGAGGGGTAGTGGATACGCAGTATTTT
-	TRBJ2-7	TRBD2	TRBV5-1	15	CASSFRLAEPYEQYF	TGCGCCAGCAGCTTCCGACTAGCGGAACCCTACGAGCAGTACTTC
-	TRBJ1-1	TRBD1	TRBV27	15	CASTTRDSGNTEAFF	TGTGCCAGCACGACCCGGGACAGTGGGAACACTGAAGCTTTCTTT
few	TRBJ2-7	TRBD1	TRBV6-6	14	CASSPRDSHYEQYF	TGTGCCAGCAGTCCCCGGGACAGTCACTACGAGCAGTACTTC
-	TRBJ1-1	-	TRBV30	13	CAWNLQGGTEAFF	TGTGCCTGGAACCTCCAGGGCGGCACTGAAGCTTTCTTT
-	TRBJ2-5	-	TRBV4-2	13	CASSQGAQETQYF	TGTGCCAGCAGCCAAGGGGCCCAAGAGACCCAGTACTTC
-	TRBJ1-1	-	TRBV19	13	CASSNSMNTEAFF	TGTGCCAGTAGTAACAGCATGAACACTGAAGCTTTCTTT
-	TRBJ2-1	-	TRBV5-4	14	CASSPPGQPNEQFF	TGTGCCAGCAGCCCCCCTGGGCAGCCCAATGAGCAGTTCTTC
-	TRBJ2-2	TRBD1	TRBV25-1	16	CASSEWDSPNTGELFF	TGTGCCAGCAGTGAGTGGGACAGCCCGAACACCGGGGAGCTGTTTTTT
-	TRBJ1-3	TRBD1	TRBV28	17	CASSLYRGTPSGNTIYF	TGTGCCAGCAGTCTATACAGGGGAACCCCCTCTGGAAACACCATATATTTT
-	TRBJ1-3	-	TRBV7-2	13	CASSTFSGNTIYF	TGTGCCAGCAGCACTTTCTCTGGAAACACCATATATTTT
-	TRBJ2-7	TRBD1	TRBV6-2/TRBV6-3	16	CASSYLPGQGDYEQYF	TGTGCCAGCAGTTACCTCCCGGGACAGGGGGATTACGAGCAGTACTTC
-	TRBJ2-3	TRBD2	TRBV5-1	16	CASSLRLAGATDTQYF	TGCGCCAGCAGCCTCCGACTAGCGGGGGCAACAGATACGCAGTATTTT
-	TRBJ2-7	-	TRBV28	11	CASSIYYEQYF	TGTGCCAGCAGTATCTATTACGAGCAGTACTTC
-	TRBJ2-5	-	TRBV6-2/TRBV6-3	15	CASSFGLRLQETQYF	TGTGCCAGCAGTTTTGGTCTGAGATTACAAGAGACCCAGTACTTC
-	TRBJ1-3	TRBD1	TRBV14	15	CASSRLQGVRNTIYF	TGTGCCAGCAGCCGCTTACAGGGGGTTAGAAACACCATATATTTT
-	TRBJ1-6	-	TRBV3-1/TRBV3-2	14	CASSPRTEDSPLHF	TGTGCCAGCAGCCCTAGGACAGAGGATTCACCCCTCCACTTT
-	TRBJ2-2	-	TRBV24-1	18	CATSDSRTANLNTGELFF	TGTGCCACCAGTGATTCTCGGACAGCGAACTTGAACACCGGGGAGCTGTTTTTT
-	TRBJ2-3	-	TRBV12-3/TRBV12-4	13	CASSPQMRDTQYF	TGTGCCAGCAGTCCACAGATGAGAGATACGCAGTATTTT